Listed below are T cell receptor beta chains from one sample, sequenced in a study of T and B cells in COVID-19 patients. TCRdb independently ran MiXCR on the multiplex PCR reads; one entry per CDR3 protein. The sample lists around 15,000 distinct CDR3 sequences, about 29% occurring once. The specimen was blood. The receptors stem from a human donor who had recovered from COVID-19. The CDR3 runs from the conserved cysteine through the conserved F or W. Each record gives: J gene, CDR3 length, clone size, D gene, V gene, CDR3 DNA, CDR3 protein. A D gene is named only where the DNA matches it firmly. Not all rows give a size; the values are once, few, many and, for expanded clones, a class.

J: TRBJ2-3
length: 18
size: medium-sized
D: .
V: TRBV11-3
DNA: TGTGCCAGCAGCTTAGGGCCGCAGGGCTCACGGAGCACAGATACGCAGTATTTT
CDR3: CASSLGPQGSRSTDTQYF

J: TRBJ1-2
length: 16
size: .
D: .
V: TRBV6-4
DNA: TGTGCCAGCAGTCACTCGAGTTTGACAACCCCTGGGGGCTACACCTTC
CDR3: CASSHSSLTTPGGYTF

J: TRBJ2-2
length: 14
size: medium-sized
D: TRBD1
V: TRBV6-5
DNA: TGTGCCAGCAGAAGGACAGGAGGAACCGGGGAGCTGTTTTTT
CDR3: CASRRTGGTGELFF

J: TRBJ1-6
length: 13
size: .
D: .
V: TRBV4-3
DNA: TGCGCCAGCAGCCAAGTGGGATACTCACCCCTCCACTTT
CDR3: CASSQVGYSPLHF

J: TRBJ2-3
length: 14
size: .
D: TRBD2
V: TRBV7-6
DNA: TGTGCCAGCAGTTGGAAACGGGAGGCAGATACGCAGTATTTT
CDR3: CASSWKREADTQYF

J: TRBJ2-5
length: 15
size: few
D: .
V: TRBV12-3/TRBV12-4
DNA: TGTGCCAGCAGCTTTGGGACTGGAGGAACAGAGACCCAGTACTTC
CDR3: CASSFGTGGTETQYF

J: TRBJ2-2
length: 13
size: few
D: .
V: TRBV12-3/TRBV12-4
DNA: TGTGCCAGCAGACAGGGCCCCACCGGGGAGCTGTTTTTT
CDR3: CASRQGPTGELFF

J: TRBJ1-2
length: 14
size: few
D: .
V: TRBV19
DNA: TGTGCCAGTATCCCCTCTGGGGGATTGGCTGGCTACACCTTC
CDR3: CASIPSGGLAGYTF

J: TRBJ2-2
length: 13
size: medium-sized
D: .
V: TRBV29-1
DNA: TGCAGCGTCGTCGGCGCGAACACCGGGGAGCTGTTTTTT
CDR3: CSVVGANTGELFF

J: TRBJ2-2
length: 15
size: .
D: TRBD1
V: TRBV12-3/TRBV12-4
DNA: TGTGCCAGCAGTCCACAGGGGTGGGACACCGGGGAGCTGTTTTTT
CDR3: CASSPQGWDTGELFF

J: TRBJ1-3
length: 12
size: .
D: .
V: TRBV19
DNA: TGTGCCAGTAGTCAAATTGGAAACACCATATATTTT
CDR3: CASSQIGNTIYF

J: TRBJ1-5
length: 16
size: .
D: TRBD1
V: TRBV18
DNA: TGTGCCAGCTCACCCCAGGGACAGGGGATCAATCAGCCCCAGCATTTT
CDR3: CASSPQGQGINQPQHF

J: TRBJ1-2
length: 17
size: .
D: .
V: TRBV7-6
DNA: TGTGCCAGCAGCTTAGAGGCGGCAGGGGCGAGGACGAATGGCTACACCTTC
CDR3: CASSLEAAGARTNGYTF

J: TRBJ2-3
length: 12
size: medium-sized
D: .
V: TRBV19
DNA: TGTGCCAGTAGTATGGTGCGGGATACGCAGTATTTT
CDR3: CASSMVRDTQYF

J: TRBJ2-1
length: 12
size: .
D: .
V: TRBV7-2
DNA: TGTGCCAGCAGGGCAGGGAAAAATGAGCAGTTCTTC
CDR3: CASRAGKNEQFF

J: TRBJ1-4
length: 15
size: .
D: .
V: TRBV5-6
DNA: TGTGCCAGCAGCTTGGTCTGGGGTGACTTCGAGAAACTGTTTTTT
CDR3: CASSLVWGDFEKLFF

J: TRBJ1-1
length: 14
size: .
D: .
V: TRBV27
DNA: TGTGCCAGCAGTTTGAATGAGGGAAACACTGAAGCTTTCTTT
CDR3: CASSLNEGNTEAFF

J: TRBJ2-3
length: 15
size: few
D: .
V: TRBV6-1
DNA: TGTGCCAGCAGTGAAGAGACGATGGGGACAGATACGCAGTATTTT
CDR3: CASSEETMGTDTQYF

J: TRBJ2-3
length: 13
size: medium-sized
D: .
V: TRBV29-1
DNA: TGCAGCGTTGAGGAGGGGGGCACAGATACGCAGTATTTT
CDR3: CSVEEGGTDTQYF

J: TRBJ1-4
length: 16
size: few
D: .
V: TRBV27
DNA: TGTGCCAGCAGAAAAGGGATTCCTAAGGCTAATGAAAAACTGTTTTTT
CDR3: CASRKGIPKANEKLFF

J: TRBJ2-1
length: 14
size: once
D: .
V: TRBV15
DNA: TGTGCCACCAGCAGAGGGGGGGCCTACAATGAGCAGTTCTTC
CDR3: CATSRGGAYNEQFF

J: TRBJ2-1
length: 18
size: .
D: TRBD2
V: TRBV10-3
DNA: TGTGCCATCAGTGAGTCGAGGAATAGGCTAGCGGGCTACAATGAGCAGTTCTTC
CDR3: CAISESRNRLAGYNEQFF

J: TRBJ2-7
length: 14
size: .
D: TRBD1
V: TRBV6-5
DNA: TGTGCCAGCAGAACCAGACAGGGTTGGGCCGAGCAGTACTTC
CDR3: CASRTRQGWAEQYF

J: TRBJ1-4
length: 13
size: few
D: .
V: TRBV11-3
DNA: TGTGCCAGCAGCTTAGGACCAGGTGAAAAACTGTTTTTT
CDR3: CASSLGPGEKLFF

J: TRBJ1-2
length: 14
size: .
D: .
V: TRBV12-3/TRBV12-4
DNA: TGTGCCAGCAGTCCCAGGGAGGGACACTATGGCTACACCTTC
CDR3: CASSPREGHYGYTF

J: TRBJ2-7
length: 11
size: .
D: .
V: TRBV6-2/TRBV6-3
DNA: TGTGCCAGCAGCTACCTAGCGAACCAGTACTTC
CDR3: CASSYLANQYF

J: TRBJ1-1
length: 13
size: few
D: .
V: TRBV19
DNA: TGTGCCAGTAGTGGCAGGGAAATGACTGAAGCTTTCTTT
CDR3: CASSGREMTEAFF

J: TRBJ1-2
length: 14
size: many
D: .
V: TRBV30
DNA: TGTGCCTGGAGCGCAGGGGTTCATGGCTATGGCTACACCTTC
CDR3: CAWSAGVHGYGYTF

J: TRBJ1-1
length: 13
size: few
D: .
V: TRBV30
DNA: TGTGCCTGGAGTGTCGTCGCAACCCCCCAAGCTTTCTTT
CDR3: CAWSVVATPQAFF

J: TRBJ1-6
length: 14
size: few
D: TRBD1
V: TRBV7-4
DNA: TGTGCCAGCAGCTCGACAGGGGGCGGTTCACCCCTCCACTTT
CDR3: CASSSTGGGSPLHF

J: TRBJ2-1
length: 13
size: medium-sized
D: TRBD1
V: TRBV18
DNA: TGTGCCAGCCATGAGACAGGGCTAAATGAGCAGTTCTTC
CDR3: CASHETGLNEQFF

J: TRBJ2-1
length: 15
size: few
D: .
V: TRBV5-6
DNA: TGTGCCAGCAGCTTGGCGGTGAGGCTCTACAATGAGCAGTTCTTC
CDR3: CASSLAVRLYNEQFF

J: TRBJ2-7
length: 16
size: .
D: TRBD2
V: TRBV13
DNA: TGTGCCAGCAGCGCCCAAACTAGCGGGGGCTCCTACGAGCAGTACTTC
CDR3: CASSAQTSGGSYEQYF

J: TRBJ2-7
length: 15
size: .
D: .
V: TRBV6-1
DNA: TGTGCCAGCAGTGAAGAAGTCAGGAGAACCTACGAGCAGTACTTC
CDR3: CASSEEVRRTYEQYF

J: TRBJ2-2
length: 16
size: medium-sized
D: .
V: TRBV27
DNA: TGTGCCAGCAGTTTAACCACCTCCACGGACACCGGGGAGCTGTTTTTT
CDR3: CASSLTTSTDTGELFF

J: TRBJ2-7
length: 16
size: few
D: TRBD1
V: TRBV18
DNA: TGTGCCAGCTCACCAGCCTCCGGGACAGGGACCTACGAGCAGTACTTC
CDR3: CASSPASGTGTYEQYF

J: TRBJ2-2
length: 15
size: once
D: TRBD2
V: TRBV11-1
DNA: TGTGCCAGCAGCATACTAGCGGGTGGCACCGGGGAGCTGTTTTTT
CDR3: CASSILAGGTGELFF